A single sample is the source of the 8 T cell receptor beta chains below, sequenced in a study of CD8 T cells in cerebrospinal fluid in Alzheimer's disease. TCRdb re-called the 10x single-cell sequencing reads; one entry per CDR3 protein, DNA not given. The clone table shows over a thousand distinct CDR3 sequences, with the ten largest holding roughly a tenth. Sequences were obtained from cerebrospinal fluid. Receptor source: a human donor with mild cognitive impairment.

Its frequency marks this clonotype as large. The rearrangement links TRBV6-6 to TRBJ2-5. Germline loops: CDR1 MNHNY, CDR2 SVGAGI (reference sequence). The CDR3 spans 11 residues. The CDR3 sequence: CASSLQETQYF.

By frequency, this clonotype is medium-sized. V usage is TRBV20-1 and J usage is TRBJ1-3. This CDR3 region has 13 residues. From germline, CDR1 is DFQATT and CDR2 SNEGSKA (reference sequence). The CDR3 region is CSASAQTGNTIYF.

V and J are TRBV27 and TRBJ2-4. This CDR3 is 13 amino acids long. The germline CDR1 and CDR2 sequences are MNHEY and SMNVEV (reference sequence). The CDR3 is CASSLGIKNIQYF.

Judged by frequency, this clonotype is large. This chain uses TRBV12-3 or TRBV12-4 with TRBJ2-2; TCRdb lists TRBD1, though no DNA is available to test this call. The CDR3 has 17 amino acids. CDR3 amino acids: CASNVFGALGDTGELFF.

V is TRBV11-2 and J is TRBJ2-1; the D call from TCRdb, TRBD2, cannot be confirmed without DNA. Germline lookup yields CDR1 SGHAT and CDR2 FQNNGV. The CDR3 sequence is 14 residues long. CDR3 in amino acids: CASFLAGVYNEQFF.

This clonotype is identified as medium-sized from frequency. This chain joins TRBV27 and TRBJ1-6; TCRdb returns TRBD1, unconfirmable since there is no DNA. Germline loops: CDR1 MNHEY, CDR2 SMNVEV (reference sequence). The CDR3 consists of 15 residues. CDR3 sequence: CASSLGQGYNSPLHF.

This clonotype is classed as large by frequency. The chain is built from TRBV7-2 and TRBJ1-5; TCRdb designates TRBD1, a call that cannot be tested without DNA. Per the germline V gene, CDR1 is SGHTA and CDR2 is FQGNSA. CDR3 length: 15 residues. The CDR3 loop reads CASSRDGKTDRPQHF.

This clonotype is classed as medium-sized by frequency. This chain joins TRBV29-1 and TRBJ1-5. This CDR3 spans 13 amino acids. Germline lookup yields CDR1 SQVTM and CDR2 ANQGSEA. CDR3 region: CSVAEGWAQPQHF.